This T cell receptor (beta chain) was documented in a study of control samples from healthy donors and cancer patients. Data came from immunoSEQ multiplex PCR; TCRdb stores just in-frame clones and leaves some out. Among 260,000 or so clones listed, about 80% were seen once. The CDR3 runs to 15 residues. V trimming: 4 bases; J trimming: 1 base; junction bases outside the gene matches: 5. The germline CDR1 and CDR2 sequences are SGDLS and YYNGEE. This chain uses TRBV9 with TRBJ2-3; the match to TRBD2 covers 8 bases. The receptor comes from an older woman with lung cancer. Material: PBMCs. This CDR3 is CASSILTSGTDTQYF. The CDR3 nucleotides are TGTGCCAGCAGCATCCTGACTAGCGGCACAGATACGCAGTATTTT. Combining the CDR3 with reference TRBV9 and TRBJ2-3 gives the whole variable domain DSGVTQTPKHLITATGQRVTLRCSPRSGDLSVYWYQQSLDQGLQFLIQYYNGEERAKGNILERFSAQQFPDLHSELNLSSLELGDSALYFCASSILTSGTDTQYFGPGTRLTVL.